This T cell receptor beta chain originates from a study of vaccination and CD4 T cells after COVID-19. The overall study: Every participant was given two doses of BNT162b2 or mRNA-1273 vaccine. Blood was drawn a median roughly 66 days post second dose, range 14 to 241. Broader study findings: A nonsignificant rise from roughly 22 to 38 was seen in the median number of SARS-CoV-2-reactive clonotypes.

Cultured CD4+ T-cell DNA underwent Oncomine TCR Beta short-read sequencing. Each CDR3 protein is one row after TCRdb ran MiXCR on the PCR reads. The table includes more than 15,000 distinct CDR3 sequences, 45% to 60% detected once. Trimming removed 2 bases from V and 7 bases from J; junction bases left unmatched: 10. The CDR3 runs to 15 residues. The germline gives CDR1 MDHEN, CDR2 SYDVKM. Treatment: roughly ten-day PBMC culture with coronavirus spike peptide pools or control peptides (ViraFEST assay). IL-2 at 9.5 to 10 IU/ml and peptide pools at 10 ug/ml were added to PBMCs cultured at roughly 2 million per well. As for this clonotype: Antigen: not known.

The chain is built from TRBV28 and TRBJ2-7; TRBD1 matches 8 bases. The receptor was derived from a human donor who had recovered from COVID-19. The sample was CD4+ T cells from blood, cultured in vitro, taken before SARS-CoV-2 vaccination. The chain's CDR3 is CASSLTGQGRWEQYF. CDR3 nucleotides: TGTGCCAGCAGTTTAACAGGACAGGGTAGGTGGGAGCAGTACTTC. The variable domain in full, completed from reference TRBV28 and TRBJ2-7, reads DVKVTQSSRYLVKRTGEKVFLECVQDMDHENMFWYRQDPGLGLRLIYFSYDVKMKEKGDIPEGYSVSREKKERFSLILESASTNQTSMYLCASSLTGQGRWEQYFGPGTRLTVT.